This is a list of T cell receptor beta chains from one sample in a study of shared clonotypes between healthy human individuals. Clones were sequenced by immunoSEQ multiplex PCR, and TCRdb holds only the in-frame ones, with some missing. The table has 2 million to 3 million clones, approximately 93% seen once; the top ten hold 0.36%. The specimen was naive CD4+ T cells from PBMCs. These receptors originate from a man between 18 and 29 years old in good health. Some clones in this sample may be carry-over from other donors' samples. CDR3s leave out the opening cysteine and the closing phenylalanine or tryptophan.

TRBJ1-2	TRBV4-1	ASSQPSGTADTYGYT
TRBJ2-3	TRBV7-3	ASSRKPGPSTDTQY
TRBJ2-1	TRBV28	ASSPLALAYNEQF
TRBJ2-1	TRBV30	AWRWERLNEQF
TRBJ1-3	TRBV6-1	ASSEQGSGNTIY
TRBJ2-7	TRBV11-2	ASSLGRRDREY
TRBJ2-3	TRBV5-1	ASSLDGFADTQY
TRBJ2-7	TRBV10-3	AISHSDQSYEQY
TRBJ1-4	TRBV2	ASNRDRGNEKLF
TRBJ2-5	TRBV25-1	ASSELRDRGLETQY
TRBJ2-3	TRBV7-9	ASGGSTDTQY
TRBJ2-1	TRBV7-6	ASSLRAGTPSYNEQF
TRBJ1-5	TRBV28	ASSFYGSQPQH
TRBJ2-7	TRBV19	ASSITGTGGNEQY
TRBJ2-7	TRBV11-3	ASSLRGTGITEQY
TRBJ2-5	TRBV4-3	ASSREDREETQY
TRBJ2-3	TRBV7-2	ASSLVSAGFTDTQY
TRBJ2-3	TRBV7-2	ASSLGTSAYTDTQY
TRBJ2-5	TRBV6-5	ASSTLQGFETQY
TRBJ2-1	TRBV5-1	ASSSRTSGRAGDEQF